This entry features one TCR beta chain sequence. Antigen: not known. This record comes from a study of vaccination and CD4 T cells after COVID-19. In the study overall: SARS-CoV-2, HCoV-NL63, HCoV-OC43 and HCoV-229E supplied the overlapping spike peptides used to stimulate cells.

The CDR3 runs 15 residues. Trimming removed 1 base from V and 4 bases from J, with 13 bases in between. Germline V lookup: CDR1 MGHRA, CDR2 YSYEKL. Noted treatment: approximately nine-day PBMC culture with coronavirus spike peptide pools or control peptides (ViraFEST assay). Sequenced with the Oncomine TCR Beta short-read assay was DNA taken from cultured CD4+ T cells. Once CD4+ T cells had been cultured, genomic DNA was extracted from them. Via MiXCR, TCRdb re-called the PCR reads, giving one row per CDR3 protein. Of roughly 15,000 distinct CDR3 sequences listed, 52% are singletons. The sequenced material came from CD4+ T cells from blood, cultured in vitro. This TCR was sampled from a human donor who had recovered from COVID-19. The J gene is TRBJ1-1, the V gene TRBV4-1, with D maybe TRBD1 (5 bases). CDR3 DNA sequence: TGCGCCAGCAGCCAAGTTGGGGGGAGTGGCACTGAAGCTTTCTTT. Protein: CASSQVGGSGTEAFF.